Listed below are T cell receptor beta chains from one sample, sequenced in a study of T cell changes during pregnancy in multiple sclerosis. TCRdb's table, derived via immunoSEQ multiplex PCR, lists solely in-frame clones and lacks some. The sample lists about 94,000 clones, around 94% occurring once. The source material was peripheral blood, sampled in the third trimester of pregnancy. The receptors originated from a female donor with multiple sclerosis, enrolled in a pregnancy study. CDR3s leave out the opening cysteine and the closing phenylalanine or tryptophan.

v_call: TRBV4-2
cdr3_aa: ASSLQGPHPTGELF

v_call: TRBV10-2
cdr3_aa: ASTGGNQPQH

v_call: TRBV11-1
cdr3_aa: ASSSYAGLFGYT

v_call: TRBV7-9
cdr3_aa: ASSLSVPSYNEQF

v_call: TRBV2
cdr3_aa: ASRADRGNEKLF

v_call: TRBV15
cdr3_aa: ATSRDPYDGGGDTQY

v_call: TRBV5-4
cdr3_aa: ASSSDSIQETQY

v_call: TRBV2
cdr3_aa: ASSAWGEGTEAF

v_call: TRBV7-6
cdr3_aa: ASSLRDKISGANVLT

v_call: TRBV10-3
cdr3_aa: AIRGQGTGELF

v_call: TRBV11-2
cdr3_aa: ASSLRGRINEQF

v_call: TRBV29-1
cdr3_aa: SVADLGTSGSLAKNIQY

v_call: TRBV5-1
cdr3_aa: ASSSHSGELF

v_call: TRBV5-1
cdr3_aa: ASSLGSTYGYT

v_call: TRBV30
cdr3_aa: AWVGQNQETQY

v_call: TRBV28
cdr3_aa: ASTSLAGGSYNEQF

v_call: TRBV10-3
cdr3_aa: AISSPDRGDEQY

v_call: TRBV19
cdr3_aa: ASSPRPLGTYNEQF

v_call: TRBV7-9
cdr3_aa: ASSFQGSHEQY

v_call: TRBV11-3
cdr3_aa: ASSLGHNYEQY

v_call: TRBV30
cdr3_aa: AWSGVGAQGNTIY

v_call: TRBV19
cdr3_aa: ASSPYSNQPQH

v_call: TRBV5-8
cdr3_aa: ASSRDRGRDEQF

v_call: TRBV10-3
cdr3_aa: AISVGTSYEQY

v_call: TRBV19
cdr3_aa: ASSMGQGINNEQF

v_call: TRBV2
cdr3_aa: ASARQGTATNEKLF

v_call: TRBV6-1
cdr3_aa: ASSGQGRAQH

v_call: TRBV7-8
cdr3_aa: ASSFPSQGNGYT

v_call: TRBV7-6
cdr3_aa: ASSLRSGGIGTDTQY

v_call: TRBV4-1
cdr3_aa: ASSQLRLAGAYEQY

v_call: TRBV5-4
cdr3_aa: ASSLGGRAKNIQY

v_call: TRBV27
cdr3_aa: ATTSGGSITDTQY

v_call: TRBV28
cdr3_aa: ASSPGLSLYNEQF

v_call: TRBV19
cdr3_aa: ASSIGLAGSQETQY

v_call: TRBV6-1
cdr3_aa: ASSEWAANYGYT

v_call: TRBV6-6
cdr3_aa: ASSYFAGGETQY

v_call: TRBV2
cdr3_aa: ASSSGTGTHEQY

v_call: TRBV19
cdr3_aa: ASSLTGDSYEQY

v_call: TRBV5-6
cdr3_aa: ASSLESGLSSYEQY

v_call: TRBV19
cdr3_aa: ASSMGQGINEKLF

v_call: TRBV9
cdr3_aa: ASSYLGKNTEAF

v_call: TRBV11-3
cdr3_aa: ASSFGGLYNEQF

v_call: TRBV19
cdr3_aa: ASSTGTGVGYT

v_call: TRBV2
cdr3_aa: ASAGAGRAYEQY

v_call: TRBV28
cdr3_aa: ASSPQAGTHEEQY

v_call: TRBV5-5
cdr3_aa: ASSLAPLFSGANVLT

v_call: TRBV6-5
cdr3_aa: ASSYYDSHTEAF

v_call: TRBV5-1
cdr3_aa: ASSFSFSEQF

v_call: TRBV6-6
cdr3_aa: ATTPAGDSYEQY

v_call: TRBV6-5
cdr3_aa: ASSYSRAWSSYEQY

v_call: TRBV28
cdr3_aa: ASSIAGVHYEQY

v_call: TRBV5-6
cdr3_aa: ASSFQREYYTGELF

v_call: TRBV7-8
cdr3_aa: ASSLARGSTEAF

v_call: TRBV25-1
cdr3_aa: ASSESQGKRPYEQY

v_call: TRBV19
cdr3_aa: ASSPGTSGRGELF